This T cell receptor (beta chain) was recorded in a study of shared clonotypes between healthy human individuals. Partitioning of CD4+ cells yielded a CD45RA+ naive subset and a CD45RA-negative memory subset. The method was immunoSEQ multiplex PCR; TCRdb's version includes in-frame clones alone and lacks a portion of them. Among 2 million to 3 million clones, 90% to 95% were seen once, and the ten largest hold roughly 0.36%. Whole-study results and caveats: Limited genetic and exposure-history diversity came from having few donors. Among a few donors, roughly 5% of naive CD4 clonotypes were found in common.

Comments on this clone: Its antigen is unknown.

Trimming shortened V by 5 bases and J by 1 base, and 14 bases separated the two germline ends. The CDR3 is made up of 15 amino acids. Germline CDR1 reads MNHEY; CDR2 reads SVGAGI. The sequence came from a man in his late teens or twenties in good health. Some clones in this sample may be carry-over from other donors' samples. Sequencing used naive CD4+ T cells from PBMCs. Indicated subset: CD45RA+ positively selected. The V call is TRBV6-5, the J call TRBJ1-1; D is unresolved. CDR3 DNA sequence: TGTGCCAGCAGTCGCCCGGGAACCCAGAACACTGAAGCTTTCTTT. Protein: CASSRPGTQNTEAFF.